This T cell receptor (beta chain) was recovered during a study of shared clonotypes between healthy human individuals. Background on the study: Aged 18 to 49, the donors were a couple of women and a few men. General observations from the study: The naive CD4 repertoires of several donors were compared, and around 5.1% of clonotypes were shared.

Germline V gene sequence: CDR1 SQVTM, CDR2 ANQGSEA. The CDR3 is 14 amino acids. The ends were cut back, 4 bases at V and 0 bases at J, with 12 bases in the middle. Approximately 30,000 T cell genomes (roughly 190 ng DNA) went into each sorted-subset replicate. The table came from immunoSEQ multiplex PCR; TCRdb's copy has only in-frame clones and leaves some out. The table has over a million clones, over 95% seen once; the top ten hold 1% to 1.5%. On this clone: The antigen is unknown.

The V call is TRBV29-1, the J call TRBJ1-1, with D possibly TRBD1 on 5 matching bases. Sample: naive CD4+ T cells sorted from blood. Subset: CD45RA+ positively selected. This clonotype was sampled from a man aged 25-40 years in good health. The CDR3 nucleotides read TGCAGCGTTGTGGGTCCAGGGCTGAACACTGAAGCTTTCTTT. Translation: CSVVGPGLNTEAFF.